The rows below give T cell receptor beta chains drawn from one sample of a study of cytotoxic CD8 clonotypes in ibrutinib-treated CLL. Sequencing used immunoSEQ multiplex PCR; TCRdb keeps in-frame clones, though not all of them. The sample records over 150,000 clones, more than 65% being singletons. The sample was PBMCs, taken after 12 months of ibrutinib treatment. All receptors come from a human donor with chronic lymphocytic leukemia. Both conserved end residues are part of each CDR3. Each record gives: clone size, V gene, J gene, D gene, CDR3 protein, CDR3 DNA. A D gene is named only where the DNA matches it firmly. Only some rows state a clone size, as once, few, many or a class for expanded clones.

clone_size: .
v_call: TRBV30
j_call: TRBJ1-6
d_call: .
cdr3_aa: CAWAQGFNSPLHF
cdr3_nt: TGTGCCTGGGCGCAGGGTTTTAATTCACCCCTCCACTTT

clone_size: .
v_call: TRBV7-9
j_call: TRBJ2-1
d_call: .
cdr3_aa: CASSSGERRRDEQFF
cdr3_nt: TGTGCCAGCAGTTCCGGGGAGCGACGGCGCGATGAGCAGTTCTTC

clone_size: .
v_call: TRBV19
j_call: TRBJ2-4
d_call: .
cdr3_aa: CASSGRSPTKNIQYF
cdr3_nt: TGTGCCAGTAGTGGACGTTCCCCGACCAAAAACATTCAGTACTTC

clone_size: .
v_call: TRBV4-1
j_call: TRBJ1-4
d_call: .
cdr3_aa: CASSQDKVPLFF
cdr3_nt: TGCGCCAGCAGCCAAGATAAGGTCCCACTGTTTTTT

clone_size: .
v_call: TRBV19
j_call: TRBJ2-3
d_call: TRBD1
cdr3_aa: CASSKDRGTDTQYF
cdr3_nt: TGTGCCAGTAGTAAGGACAGGGGTACAGATACGCAGTATTTT

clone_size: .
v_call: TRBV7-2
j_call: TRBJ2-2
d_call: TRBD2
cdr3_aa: CASSSLAGVNTGELFF
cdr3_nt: TGTGCCAGCAGCTCTCTAGCGGGGGTAAACACCGGGGAGCTGTTTTTT

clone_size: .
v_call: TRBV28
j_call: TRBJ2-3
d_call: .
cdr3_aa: CASFGTPSTADTQYF
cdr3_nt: TGTGCCAGCTTCGGGACACCCTCCACAGCAGATACGCAGTATTTT

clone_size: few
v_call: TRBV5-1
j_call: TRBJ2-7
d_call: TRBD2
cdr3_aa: CASSSGLAYDYEQYF
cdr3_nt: TGCGCCAGCAGTTCCGGACTAGCGTACGACTACGAGCAGTACTTC

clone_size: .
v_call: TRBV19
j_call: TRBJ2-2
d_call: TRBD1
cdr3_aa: CASSRDRGPDTGELFF
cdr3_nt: TGTGCCAGTAGTAGGGACAGGGGGCCGGACACCGGGGAGCTGTTTTTT

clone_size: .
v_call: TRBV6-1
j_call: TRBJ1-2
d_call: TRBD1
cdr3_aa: CASSRGRVVNYGYTF
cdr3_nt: TGTGCCAGCTCCAGGGGGCGCGTAGTTAACTATGGCTACACCTTC

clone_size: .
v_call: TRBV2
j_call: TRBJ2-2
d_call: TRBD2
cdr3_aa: CASRRLAGRNTGELFF
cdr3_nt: TGTGCCAGCAGGAGACTAGCGGGACGGAACACCGGGGAGCTGTTTTTT

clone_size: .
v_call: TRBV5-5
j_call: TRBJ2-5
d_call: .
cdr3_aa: CASSLTAYQETQYF
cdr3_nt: TGTGCCAGCAGCTTGACCGCGTACCAAGAGACCCAGTACTTC

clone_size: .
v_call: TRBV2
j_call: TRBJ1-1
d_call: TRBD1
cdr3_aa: CASSPTGAVSEAFF
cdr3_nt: TGTGCCAGCAGTCCGACAGGGGCTGTCTCTGAAGCTTTCTTT

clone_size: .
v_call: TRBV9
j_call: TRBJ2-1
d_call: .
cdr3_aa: CASSVVGYRADEQFF
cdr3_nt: TGTGCCAGCAGCGTAGTTGGTTACAGGGCTGATGAGCAGTTCTTC

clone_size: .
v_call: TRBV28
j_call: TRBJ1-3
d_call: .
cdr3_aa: CASRPQGFSGNTIYF
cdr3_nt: TGTGCCAGCAGACCCCAGGGGTTCTCTGGAAACACCATATATTTT

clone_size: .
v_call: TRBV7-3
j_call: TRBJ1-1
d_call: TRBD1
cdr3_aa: CASSSDRDTEAFF
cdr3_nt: TGTGCCAGCAGCTCGGACAGGGACACTGAAGCTTTCTTT

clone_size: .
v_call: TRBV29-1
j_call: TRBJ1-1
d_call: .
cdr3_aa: CSVRKAEAFF
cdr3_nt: TGCAGCGTTAGGAAAGCAGAAGCTTTCTTT

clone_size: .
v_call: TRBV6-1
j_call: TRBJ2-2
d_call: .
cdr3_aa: CASRRENGATGELFF
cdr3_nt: TGTGCCAGCAGACGGGAAAATGGTGCCACCGGGGAGCTGTTTTTT

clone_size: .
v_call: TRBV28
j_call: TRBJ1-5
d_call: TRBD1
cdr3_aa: CASSLRGPGQGKAQHF
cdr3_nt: TGTGCCAGCAGTTTAAGGGGTCCGGGACAGGGAAAGGCCCAGCATTTT

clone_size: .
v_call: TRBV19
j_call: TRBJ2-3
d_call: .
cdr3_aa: CASSSGTSGSDTQYF
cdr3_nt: TGTGCCAGTAGCTCTGGGACTTCGGGGTCAGATACGCAGTATTTT

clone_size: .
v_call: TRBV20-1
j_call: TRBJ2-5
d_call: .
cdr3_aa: CSARFGETQYF
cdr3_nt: TGCAGTGCTAGGTTCGGAGAGACCCAGTACTTC

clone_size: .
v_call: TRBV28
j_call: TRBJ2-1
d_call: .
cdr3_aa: CATGYSHNEQFF
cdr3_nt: TGTGCCACAGGATATAGCCACAATGAGCAGTTCTTC

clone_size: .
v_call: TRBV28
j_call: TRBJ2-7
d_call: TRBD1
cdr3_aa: CASTVGAGGPYEQYF
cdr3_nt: TGTGCCAGCACCGTTGGGGCAGGGGGACCCTACGAGCAGTACTTC

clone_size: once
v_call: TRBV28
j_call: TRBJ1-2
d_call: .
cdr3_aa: CASSIDRDYGYTF
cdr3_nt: TGTGCCAGCAGTATTGACAGAGATTATGGCTACACCTTC

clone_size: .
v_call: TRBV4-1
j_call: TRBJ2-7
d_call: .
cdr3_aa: CASSQDPGRHEQYF
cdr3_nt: TGCGCCAGCAGCCAAGATCCAGGGCGGCACGAGCAGTACTTC

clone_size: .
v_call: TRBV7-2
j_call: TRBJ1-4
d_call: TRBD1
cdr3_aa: CASSFYGTGPEKLFF
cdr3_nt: TGTGCCAGCAGCTTCTACGGGACAGGGCCTGAAAAACTGTTTTTT

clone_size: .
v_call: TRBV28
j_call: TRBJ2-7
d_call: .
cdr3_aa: CAVLTAYEQYF
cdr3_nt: TGTGCCGTACTAACAGCCTACGAGCAGTACTTC

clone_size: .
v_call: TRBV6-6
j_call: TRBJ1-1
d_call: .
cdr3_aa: CASRFRTGAAFF
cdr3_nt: TGTGCCAGCAGGTTCCGAACAGGTGCGGCTTTCTTT

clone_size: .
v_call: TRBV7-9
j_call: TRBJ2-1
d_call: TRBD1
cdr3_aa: CASTWGQGIVNEQFF
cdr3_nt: TGTGCCAGCACCTGGGGACAGGGCATTGTCAATGAGCAGTTCTTC

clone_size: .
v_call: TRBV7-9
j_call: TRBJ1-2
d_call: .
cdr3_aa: CASSFGDRGYGYTF
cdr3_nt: TGTGCCAGCAGCTTCGGGGACCGTGGCTATGGCTACACCTTC

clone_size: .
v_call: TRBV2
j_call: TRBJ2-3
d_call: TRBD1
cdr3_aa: CASSGTTGFASHTQYF
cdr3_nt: TGTGCCAGCAGTGGAACGACAGGGTTTGCCTCTCATACGCAGTATTTT

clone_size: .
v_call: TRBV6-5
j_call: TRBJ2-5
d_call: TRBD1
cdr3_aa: CASNRGPQETQYF
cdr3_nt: TGTGCCAGCAACAGGGGCCCTCAAGAGACCCAGTACTTC

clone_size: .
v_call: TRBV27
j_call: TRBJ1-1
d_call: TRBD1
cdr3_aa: CASGLPGQGALRMNTEAFF
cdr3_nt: TGTGCCAGCGGGTTGCCGGGACAGGGGGCACTTCGCATGAACACTGAAGCTTTCTTT

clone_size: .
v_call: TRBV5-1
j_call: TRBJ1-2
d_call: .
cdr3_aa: CASRSDNDYGYTF
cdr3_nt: TGCGCCAGCCGCTCGGACAACGACTATGGCTACACCTTC

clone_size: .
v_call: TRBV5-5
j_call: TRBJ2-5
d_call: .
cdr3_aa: CASSLAQGLQETQYF
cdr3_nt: TGTGCCAGCAGCTTGGCCCAGGGCCTCCAAGAGACCCAGTACTTC

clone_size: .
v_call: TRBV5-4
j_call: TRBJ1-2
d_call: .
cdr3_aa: CASSRAEGRDYGYTF
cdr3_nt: TGTGCCAGCAGCCGAGCCGAGGGGAGGGACTATGGCTACACCTTC

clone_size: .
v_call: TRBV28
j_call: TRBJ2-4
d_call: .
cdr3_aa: CASSFPGVAKNIQYF
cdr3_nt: TGTGCCAGCAGTTTTCCAGGGGTAGCCAAAAACATTCAGTACTTC

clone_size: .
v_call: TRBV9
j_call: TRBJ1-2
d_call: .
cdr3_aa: CASSRDRNYGYTF
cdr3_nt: TGTGCCAGCAGCCGTGACAGGAACTATGGCTACACCTTC

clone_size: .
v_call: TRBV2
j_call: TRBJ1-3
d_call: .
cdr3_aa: CASSGSGNTIYF
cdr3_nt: TGTGCCAGCAGTGGATCTGGAAACACCATATATTTT

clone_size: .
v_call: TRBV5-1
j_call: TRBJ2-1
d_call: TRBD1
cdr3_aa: CASSLAGGQGSYNEQFF
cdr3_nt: TGCGCCAGCAGCTTGGCCGGGGGACAGGGGTCTTACAATGAGCAGTTCTTC

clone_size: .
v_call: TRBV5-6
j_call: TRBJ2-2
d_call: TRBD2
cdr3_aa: CASTELAGLRSGELFF
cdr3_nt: TGTGCCAGCACCGAACTAGCGGGGCTTCGGTCCGGGGAGCTGTTTTTT

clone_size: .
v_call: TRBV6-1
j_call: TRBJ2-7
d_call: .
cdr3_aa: CASSEAPTGLIVYEQYF
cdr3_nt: TGTGCCAGCAGTGAAGCCCCCACGGGCCTAATCGTCTACGAGCAGTACTTC

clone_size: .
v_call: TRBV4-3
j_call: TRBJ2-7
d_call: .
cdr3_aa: CASSQGGADEQYF
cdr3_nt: TGCGCCAGCAGCCAAGGGGGGGCGGACGAGCAGTACTTC

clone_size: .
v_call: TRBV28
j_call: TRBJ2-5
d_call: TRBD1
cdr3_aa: CASTAGGTQETQYF
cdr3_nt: TGTGCCAGCACCGCAGGGGGCACCCAAGAGACCCAGTACTTC

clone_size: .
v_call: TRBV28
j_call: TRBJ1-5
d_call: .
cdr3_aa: CASSSVGGSTNQPQHF
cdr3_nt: TGTGCCAGCAGCTCAGTCGGGGGGTCCACCAATCAGCCCCAGCATTTT

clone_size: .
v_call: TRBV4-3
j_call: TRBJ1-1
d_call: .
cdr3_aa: CASSQELGGALIKRTEAFF
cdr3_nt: TGCGCCAGCAGCCAAGAGTTGGGGGGCGCCTTGATAAAACGGACTGAAGCTTTCTTT

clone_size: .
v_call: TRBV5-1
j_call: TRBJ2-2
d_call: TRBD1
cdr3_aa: CASTHFGGTGGLTGELFF
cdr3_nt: TGCGCCAGCACCCACTTTGGCGGGACAGGGGGATTAACCGGGGAGCTGTTTTTT

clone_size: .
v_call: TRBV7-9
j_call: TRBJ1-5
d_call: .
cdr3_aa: CASSLDLGGRSNQPQHF
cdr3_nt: TGTGCCAGCAGCTTAGATTTAGGGGGGAGAAGCAATCAGCCCCAGCATTTT

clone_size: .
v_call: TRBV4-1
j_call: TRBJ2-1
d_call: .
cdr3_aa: CASSHTFGQGRGEERNEQFF
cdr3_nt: TGCGCCAGCAGCCATACATTTGGGCAGGGGCGGGGAGAGGAGCGCAATGAGCAGTTCTTC